This T cell receptor beta chain was retrieved from a study of breast tumors, draining lymph nodes, adjacent tissues. Breast cancer patients provided tissue from their axillary draining lymph nodes. Remarks on this clonotype: A much larger clone differs from this one at a single base, so this may be a read error.

TCRdb used MiXCR to reprocess the multiplex PCR reads, holding one entry per CDR3 protein. Seen here are some 130,000 distinct CDR3 sequences, 21% observed once, and the top ten hold 2% to 2.5%. CDR1 and CDR2 from the germline V gene are SGDLS and YYNGEE. Trimming left V 4 bases short and J 4 bases short, with 14 bases between. The CDR3 is 15 residues long. The chain carries TRBV9 and TRBJ2-2; tentatively, D is TRBD2 (5 bases). Material: axillary lymph node tissue. This receptor was taken from a female donor with breast cancer. Some clones in this sample may be carry-over from other donors' samples. The CDR3 nucleotides are TGTGCCAGCAGCCCGGACGCCCGGGGCACCGGGGAGCTGTTTTTT. Amino acid sequence: CASSPDARGTGELFF.